This TCR beta chain derives from a study of graft-versus-host responses after intestinal transplantation (TCRdb year 2021). About the full investigation: Multivisceral, liver-intestinal, or isolated intestinal transplants were received by the recipients. Every recipient was given anti-thymocyte globulin induction, followed by around three years of maintenance tacrolimus and steroids. After intestinal transplantation, graft-versus-host and host-versus-graft alloreactive T cell clones in the graft, circulation and bone marrow were tracked using bulk TCR-beta CDR3 sequencing. Alloreactive clones were identified by sequencing pre-transplant mixed lymphocyte reaction products and comparing these products with unstimulated pre-transplant donor and recipient T cells. The cohort enrolled 20 to 30 intestinal transplant recipients including one retransplant, and a few patients lacking pretransplant specimens were excluded. A peak of at least 4% donor T cells among recipient peripheral blood mononuclear cells was the definition used for donor T cell macrochimerism. Instead of going to the commercial service, samples from a few later patients were sequenced in-house on an Illumina MiSeq and processed with MiXCR. Findings and caveats that apply to the study as a whole: The relatively low number and heterogeneity of intestinal transplant patients limited the conclusions. GvH clones were found in recipient bone marrow, and some of the GvH clones appeared earlier in ileal mucosa or blood, which is consistent with an intestinal mucosal origin. Patients with donor T cell macrochimerism had high GvH to HvG T cell clonal ratios in their allografts. Early after transplant, declines in HvG clones were associated with peak levels of circulating GvH clones.

In its sample, this clone was seen a few times. Which antigen it targets is not known. Per-nucleotide qualities are absent, and no much larger clonotype sits a single base away. Read against the paper, the sample's time point label means: cells obtained before transplantation from donor or recipient. CD3+CD4+ and CD3+CD8+ populations were FACS-sorted from unstimulated pre-transplant donor and recipient cells taken from spleen or lymph nodes. V sheds 4 bases and J sheds 3 bases, leaving 13 bases between their ends. The germline V gene encodes CDR1 LNHDA and CDR2 SQIVND (reference sequence). From its cysteine to its phenylalanine, the CDR3 spans 15 amino acids. This entry keeps only the CDR3 DNA: 45 bases, framed from base 1. Library construction relied on the immunoSEQ multiplex PCR assay. In most patients, genomic DNA was isolated using the Qiagen DNeasy Blood and Tissue Kit and sent frozen to Adaptive Biotechnologies for TCR sequencing. Adaptive Biotechnologies carried out high-throughput TCR-beta CDR3 sequencing of genomic DNA for most patients. In the authors' own workflow: Adaptive's ImmunoSEQ software was the source of the TCR sequencing data for 15 to 20 patients, while a few other patients were processed with MiXCR and VDJtools. To correct CD4 versus CD8 sorting errors, sequences present in both subsets at a frequency ratio below 5:1 were removed. Because the origin of CDR3 nucleotide sequences shared between donor and recipient could not be assigned, those sequences were removed. Alloreactive clones required at least 2-fold expansion over unstimulated cells and minimum CFSE-low frequency of 0.002% (template counts) or 0.001% (read counts). Clones were considered mappable if detected in sequenced pre-transplant spleen, lymph node, or MLR CFSE-low populations of the donor or recipient. The cumulative frequency of alloreactive clones was calculated as a percentage of all sequences, weighted by copy number. TCRdb carries this immuneACCESS record with in-frame sequences only. Its versions omit some clonotypes, under half of them owing to an unresolved V gene in the studies checked, with the rest unexplained. V and J calls and clone size are those listed in that table; D and trimming were worked out from the DNA. The sample yields under 150,000 clones; 95% were counted once. The leading ten clones occupy 3% to 4% of the sample.

The input for sequencing was unstimulated CD8+ T cells sorted from spleen or lymph node cells, taken before intestinal transplant. The V and J segments used are TRBV19 and TRBJ1-5, with the D gene uncertain. The sequence was collected from a human donor who received an intestinal transplant. The CDR3 protein: CASSKVAALNQPQHF. The DNA reads TGTGCCAGTAGTAAGGTGGCGGCACTCAATCAGCCCCAGCATTTT.